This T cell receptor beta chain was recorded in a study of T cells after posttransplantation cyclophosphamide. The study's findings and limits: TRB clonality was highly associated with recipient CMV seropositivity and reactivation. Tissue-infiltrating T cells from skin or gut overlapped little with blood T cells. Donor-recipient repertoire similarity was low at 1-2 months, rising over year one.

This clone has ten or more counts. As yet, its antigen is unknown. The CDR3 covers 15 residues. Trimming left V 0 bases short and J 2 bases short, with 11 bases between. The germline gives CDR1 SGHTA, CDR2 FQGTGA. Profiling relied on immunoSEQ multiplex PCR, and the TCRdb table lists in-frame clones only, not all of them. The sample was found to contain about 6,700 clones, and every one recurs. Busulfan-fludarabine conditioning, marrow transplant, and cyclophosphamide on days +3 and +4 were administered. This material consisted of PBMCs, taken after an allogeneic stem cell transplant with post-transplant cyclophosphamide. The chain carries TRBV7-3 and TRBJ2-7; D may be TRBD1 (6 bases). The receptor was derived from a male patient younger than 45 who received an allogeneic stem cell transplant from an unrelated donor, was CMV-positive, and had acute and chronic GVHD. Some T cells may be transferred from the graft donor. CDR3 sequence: CASSLTGGWTYEQYF. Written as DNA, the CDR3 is TGTGCCAGCAGCTTAACAGGGGGATGGACCTACGAGCAGTACTTC. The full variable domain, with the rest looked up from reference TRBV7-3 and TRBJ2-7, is GAGVSQTPSNKVTEKGKYVELRCDPISGHTALYWYRQSLGQGPEFLIYFQGTGAADDSGLPNDRFFAVRPEGSVSTLKIQRTERGDSAVYLCASSLTGGWTYEQYFGPGTRLTVT.